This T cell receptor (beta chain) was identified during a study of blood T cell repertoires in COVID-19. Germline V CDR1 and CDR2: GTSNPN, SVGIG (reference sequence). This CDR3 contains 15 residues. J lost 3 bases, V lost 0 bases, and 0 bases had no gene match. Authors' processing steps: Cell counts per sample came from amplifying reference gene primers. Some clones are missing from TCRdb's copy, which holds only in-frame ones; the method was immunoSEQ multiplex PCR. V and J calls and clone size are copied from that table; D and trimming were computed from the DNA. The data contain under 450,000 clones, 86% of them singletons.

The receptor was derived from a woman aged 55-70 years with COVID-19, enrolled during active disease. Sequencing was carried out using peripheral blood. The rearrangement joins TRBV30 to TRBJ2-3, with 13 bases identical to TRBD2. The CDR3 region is CAWSVLAGGTDTQYF. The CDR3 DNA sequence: TGTGCCTGGAGTGTACTAGCGGGGGGGACAGATACGCAGTATTTT.